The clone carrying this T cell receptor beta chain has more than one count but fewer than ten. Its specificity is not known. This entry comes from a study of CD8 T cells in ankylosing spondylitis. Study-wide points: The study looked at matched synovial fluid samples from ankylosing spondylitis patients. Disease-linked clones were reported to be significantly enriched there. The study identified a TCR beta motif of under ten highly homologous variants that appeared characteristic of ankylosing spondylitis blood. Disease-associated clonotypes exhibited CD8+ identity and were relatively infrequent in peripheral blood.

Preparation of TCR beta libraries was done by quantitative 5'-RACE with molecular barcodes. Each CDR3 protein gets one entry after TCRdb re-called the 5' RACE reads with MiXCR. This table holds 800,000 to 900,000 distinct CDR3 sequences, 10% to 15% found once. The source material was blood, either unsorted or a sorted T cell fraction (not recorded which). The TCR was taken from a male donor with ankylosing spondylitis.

The CDR3 region is CGGGTPGNEQFF. The CDR3 nucleotides read TGCGGGGGCGGGACTCCGGGGAATGAGCAGTTCTTC. The chain uses TRBV29-1 and TRBJ2-1, with D perhaps assigned TRBD1 or TRBD2 (6 bases each). CDR3 size: 12 residues. Germline V lookup: CDR1 SQVTM, CDR2 ANQGSEA.